This T cell receptor (beta chain) was recorded in a study of shared clonotypes between healthy human individuals (dated by TCRdb to the early 2020s). Describing the broader study: The cohort included three men and a couple of women between 18 and 49 years of age. For each donor, CD4 naive and CD4 memory were each run on three plates, CD8 naive on two plates, and CD8 memory on one plate. Blood TCR repertoires of about 5 healthy adults were deeply sequenced to estimate repertoire size and the extent of clonotype sharing between individuals. Libraries were prepared and TCR repertoires were sequenced by different laboratories using diverse techniques, in order to increase sequencing depth and limit assay-specific biases. Each donor's leukapheresis produced roughly between roughly 0.94 and 9.5 billion PBMCs.

Study-level results and caveats: Pairwise subsampling led to the expectation that sequencing depth would affect the degree of clonotype sharing among donors. Compared with non-shared clonotypes, clonotypes shared by all four sorted-subset donors had higher generation probabilities. Naive subsets generally had larger estimated clonotype richness than memory subsets. Sampling was restricted to blood, and TCR repertoires in tissue are likely to differ from TCR repertoires in blood. Even with the large sequencing depth, rarefaction of the sorted-subset datasets indicated that sequencing was incomplete. The small number of donors limited the genetic and exposure-history diversity represented. Sharing across several donors was observed for approximately 5% of naive CD4, over 3% of naive CD8, 2% to 2.5% of memory CD4, and approximately 0.41% of memory CD8 clonotypes.

Using the deep immunoSEQ assay, TCR CDR3 regions were amplified from genomic DNA by multiplex PCR. For each cell subset, the extracted genomic DNA was distributed evenly across all wells of several immunoSEQ 96-well plates, and each plate served as one replicate. Each replicate PCR for sorted subsets received about 200 ng genomic DNA, equal to about 29,000 T cell genomes. Purified libraries were measured with a Qubit 3.0 fluorometer, size-checked on a Bioanalyzer 2100, and measured again with the KAPA Library Quantification kit. Each immunoSEQ 96-well plate was sequenced on its own single-read 150-cycle Illumina NextSeq 550 flow cell. On the study's bioinformatics: Because the immunoSEQ output included only junctional sequences and no quality scores, the filtering could not be the same as the filtering used for full-length reads. Sequences were annotated with PyIR, a Python wrapper for IgBLAST v1.9, and V/J genes and CDR3 were assigned using IMGT germline references. Reads with weak V/J assignments (E-value above 1e-6), missing CDR3, stop codons, out-of-frame junctions, or ambiguous translated residues were removed. V3J clonotypes were defined by identical inferred V gene, J gene, and CDR3 amino acid sequence. Percentage overlap between repertoires was calculated by dividing the number of shared unique clonotypes by the size of the smaller repertoire. Three approaches were used to assess repertoire richness: RTK rarefaction, the Chao1 estimator, and Recon v2.1 estimates of unobserved clonotypes. Generation probabilities for all TCRbeta clonotypes obtained by the gDNA method from several donors were computed using OLGA. As stored in TCRdb, this immuneACCESS dataset retains in-frame rearrangements with V and J assigned. A fraction of the clones does not appear; measured against another copy, unresolved V genes explain less than half of the discrepancy, and the remainder lacks a known reason. The V and J calls and clone size were taken over from that table, and D and trimming were inferred from the DNA. The sample profile shows 1,100,000 or so clones; around 78% of them were found once. The top ten hold about 0.52% of the sample.

Healthy HIV-negative adults with no recently reported acute infections or vaccinations were included as donors. Every donor was a Caucasian adult residing in Nashville, Tennessee, USA. CD4+ T cells were enriched by magnetic negative selection; naive cells were then positively selected on CD45RA, and the negative fraction formed the memory subset. After blood collection by leukapheresis, PBMCs were isolated using Ficoll-Histopaque density gradient centrifugation and then cryopreserved in the vapor phase of liquid nitrogen. Purity and quantity of every magnetically sorted T cell population were checked by analytical flow cytometry. From each sorted fraction, genomic DNA was isolated and quantified by UV absorbance on a Nanodrop 2000c. CDR1 MDHEN and CDR2 SYDVKM were looked up in the germline V gene. The CDR3 has 12 amino acids, counting the end cysteine and phenylalanine. CDR3 DNA is the only sequence kept; it has 36 bases, read in frame from the first base.

This clone was seen a handful of times. Its antigen remains undetermined. The record has no base qualities; no much larger clone is one base away. The rearrangement joined TRBV28 to TRBJ1-2; the D gene is not confidently resolved. Sequenced material: memory CD4+ T cells from PBMCs. The cell subset or site label for this specimen denotes: CD45RA-negative fraction. The source of this sequence is a man aged 18 to 29 in good health. Some clones in this sample may be carry-over from other donors' samples. CDR3 region: CACVAANYGYTF. Read as DNA, the sequence is TGTGCTTGCGTCGCGGCTAACTATGGCTACACCTTC.